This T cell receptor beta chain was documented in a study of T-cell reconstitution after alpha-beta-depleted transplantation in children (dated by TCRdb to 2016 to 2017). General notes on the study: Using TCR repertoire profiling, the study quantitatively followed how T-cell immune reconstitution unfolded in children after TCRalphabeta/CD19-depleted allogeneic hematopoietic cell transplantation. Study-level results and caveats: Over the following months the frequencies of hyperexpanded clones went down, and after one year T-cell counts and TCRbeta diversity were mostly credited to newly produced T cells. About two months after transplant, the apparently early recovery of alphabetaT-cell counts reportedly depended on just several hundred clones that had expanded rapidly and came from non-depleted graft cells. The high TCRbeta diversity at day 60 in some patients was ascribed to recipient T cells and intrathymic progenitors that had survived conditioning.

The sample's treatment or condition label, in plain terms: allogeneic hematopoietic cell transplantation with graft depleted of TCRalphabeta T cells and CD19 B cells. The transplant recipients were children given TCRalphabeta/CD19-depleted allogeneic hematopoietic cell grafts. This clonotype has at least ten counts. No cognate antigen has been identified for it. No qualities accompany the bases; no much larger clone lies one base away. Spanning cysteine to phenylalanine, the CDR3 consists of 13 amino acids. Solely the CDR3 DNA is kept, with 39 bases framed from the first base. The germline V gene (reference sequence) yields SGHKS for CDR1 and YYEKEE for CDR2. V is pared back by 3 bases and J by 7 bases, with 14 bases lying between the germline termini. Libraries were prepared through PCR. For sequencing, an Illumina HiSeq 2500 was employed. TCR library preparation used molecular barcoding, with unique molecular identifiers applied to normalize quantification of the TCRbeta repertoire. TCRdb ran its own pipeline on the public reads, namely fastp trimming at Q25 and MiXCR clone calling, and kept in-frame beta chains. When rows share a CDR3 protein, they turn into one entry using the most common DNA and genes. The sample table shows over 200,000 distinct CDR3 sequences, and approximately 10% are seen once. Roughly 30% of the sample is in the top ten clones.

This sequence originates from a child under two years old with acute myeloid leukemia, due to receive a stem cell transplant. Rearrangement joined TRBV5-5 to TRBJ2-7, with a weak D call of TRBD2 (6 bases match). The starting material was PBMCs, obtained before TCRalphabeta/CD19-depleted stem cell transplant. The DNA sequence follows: TGTGCCAGCAGCTGGATGGCGGGAACAGAGCAGTACTTC. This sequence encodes CASSWMAGTEQYF.